The 18 T cell receptor beta chains in this list originate from one sample, sequenced in a study of identical twins. In TCRdb, the 5' RACE reads were re-called with MiXCR into one record per CDR3 protein. The table has 400,000 to 500,000 distinct CDR3 sequences, about 13% seen once; the top ten hold more than 0.8%. The same sample was also studied in work on yellow fever vaccine responses in identical twins.

Sequenced sample: CD4+ T cells sorted from blood. All receptors come from a woman aged 18-30 years in good health.

This clonotype was observed a handful of times. The CDR3 region is CASSLVESRGLETQYF. DNA for the CDR3: TGTGCCAGCAGCTTAGTCGAGAGCAGGGGGTTGGAGACCCAGTACTTC. The chain carries TRBV7-9 and TRBJ2-5; TRBD1 matches at 7 bases. V dropped 1 base and J dropped 5; count of bases not matched to a gene: 10. Looked up from germline, CDR1 is SEHNR and CDR2 is FQNEAQ (reference sequence). The CDR3 has 16 residues.

This clonotype was detected only a few times. The chain employs TRBV28 and TRBJ2-2; the D call may be TRBD1 or TRBD2 (7 bases each). The CDR3 runs to 15 residues. Between the trimmed V and J ends, which lost 10 bases and 2 bases, there was a span of 17 bases. Germline values: CDR1 MDHEN, CDR2 SYDVKM. CDR3: CATLRGGINTGELFF. The CDR3 DNA sequence: TGTGCCACCCTCAGGGGGGGAATCAACACCGGGGAGCTGTTTTTT.

This clonotype was picked up many times. This rearrangement joins TRBV11-2 to TRBJ2-7; no reliable D call. Trimming removed 3 bases at V and 12 bases at J, with 12 bases between. Germline CDR1 and CDR2: SGHAT and FQNNGV. This CDR3 spans 11 amino acids. CDR3 loop: CASSFATDLYF. The CDR3 region has the DNA TGTGCCAGCAGCTTCGCCACCGACCTGTACTTC.

The rearrangement links TRBV30 to TRBJ1-1; no reliable D call. The V gene lost 0 bases and the J gene lost 5 bases, with 7 bases spanning the gap. The CDR3 is 12 residues long. Per germline, CDR1 GTSNPN and CDR2 SVGIG (reference sequence). CDR3 loop: CAWSVSGTEAFF. The CDR3 region has the DNA TGTGCCTGGAGTGTGTCGGGGACTGAAGCTTTCTTT.

This chain connects TRBV7-9 to TRBJ2-3; either TRBD1 or TRBD2 may fit D (5 bases each). This CDR3 is built from 14 residues. Germline V gene data show CDR1 as SEHNR and CDR2 as FQNEAQ (reference sequence). Trimming stripped 3 bases from V and 0 bases from J, with 7 bases between. The CDR3 is CASSFGDSTDTQYF. The CDR3 nucleotides are TGTGCCAGCAGCTTTGGGGACAGCACAGATACGCAGTATTTT. Full variable domain (rest looked up from reference TRBV7-9 and TRBJ2-3): DTGVSQNPRHKITKRGQNVTFRCDPISEHNRLYWYRQTLGQGPEFLTYFQNEAQLEKSRLLSDRFSAERPKGSFSTLEIQRTEQGDSAMYLCASSFGDSTDTQYFGPGTRLTVL.

The rearrangement joins TRBV20-1 to TRBJ2-7; 13 positions match TRBD2. This CDR3 contains 20 residues. Germline V lookup: CDR1 DFQATT, CDR2 SNEGSKA (reference sequence). With V trimmed by 0 bases and J by 1 base, 15 bases remained unmatched. As DNA, the CDR3 is TGCAGTGCTAGAGAGGACCAAGGTAGTGGGGGACTAGCGGGGTCCTACGAGCAGTACTTC. Translating it yields CSAREDQGSGGLAGSYEQYF.

The genes are TRBV12-2 and TRBJ2-7; no DNA check was done on the table's D call, TRBD1. TRBV12-2 is flagged as a pseudogene. The CDR3 consists of 12 residues. The CDR3 region has the DNA TGTGCAAGTCGCGGAGACAGGGAGAAGCAGTACTTC. Protein product: CASRGDREKQYF.

This chain uses TRBV12-3 or TRBV12-4 with TRBJ2-3; 8 nucleotides line up with TRBD2. V dropped 3 bases and J dropped 5; count of bases not matched to a gene: 7. This CDR3 has 15 residues. The CDR3: CASSFMSGGLDTQYF. CDR3 DNA sequence: TGTGCCAGCAGTTTTATGTCGGGAGGGCTAGATACGCAGTATTTT.

Concerning this clonotype itself: Germline and junction disagree at one end, which may indicate a read error. This rearrangement joins TRBV19 to TRBJ2-7; D gene ambiguous. Germline V CDR1 and CDR2: LNHDA, SQIVND (reference sequence). The CDR3 totals 13 residues. CDR3 DNA sequence: TGCGCCAGCCGCCGCGCTGACTCTCGCGAGCAGTACTTC. It is translated as CASRRADSREQYF.

The V call is TRBV5-1, the J call TRBJ2-3, with 8 nucleotides matching TRBD1. The J segment lost 6 bases and the V segment lost 4 bases, leaving 10 bases of the junction unmatched. This CDR3 comprises 15 residues. CDR1 and CDR2 from the germline V gene are SGHRS and YFSETQ. CDR3 sequence reads: CASSEPTGEWDTQYF. As DNA, the CDR3 is TGCGCCAGCAGCGAGCCGACAGGGGAATGGGATACGCAGTATTTT.

The chain couples TRBV25-1 to TRBJ2-3; 10 bases line up with TRBD2. This CDR3 contains 16 residues. CDR1 and CDR2 (germline): MGHDK, SYGVNS. Losses at the gene ends were 2 bases for V and 4 bases for J; bases not matched to a gene: 6. This chain's CDR3 is CASSESGRAGADTQYF. The DNA for the CDR3 is TGTGCCAGCAGTGAAAGCGGGAGGGCCGGTGCAGATACGCAGTATTTT.

For this clonotype: An end of the junction differs from the germline gene, which may be a read error. The genes are TRBV7-7 and TRBJ2-5, with D possibly matching TRBD2 (6 bases). The length of the CDR3 is 16 residues. Germline values: CDR1 SSHAT, CDR2 FNYEAQ (reference sequence). The CDR3 nucleotides read TGTGCTAGCAGCTTAACGGAGGGCCGGTTGAGAGAGACCCAGTACTTC. Its translation is CASSLTEGRLRETQYF.

This clonotype was detected only a few times. The chain recombines TRBV28 with TRBJ2-7; D is possibly TRBD2 (5 bases). This CDR3 contains 16 residues. V gave up 5 bases and J gave up 2 bases, with 19 bases separating them. Germline V gene data show CDR1 as MDHEN and CDR2 as SYDVKM. The CDR3 loop is CASSPHLGERAYEQYF. CDR3 coding DNA: TGTGCCAGCAGTCCCCACCTTGGGGAGAGGGCCTACGAGCAGTACTTC.

This clonotype was detected a few times. The CDR3 nucleotides read TGCAGTGCCTCGTTGGAGGGCGGGAGTTACGAGCAGTACTTC. Amino acids: CSASLEGGSYEQYF. The rearrangement uses TRBV20-1 and TRBJ2-7; 7 bases match TRBD2. Germline CDR1 DFQATT, CDR2 SNEGSKA (reference sequence). The CDR3 is 14 residues long. V shed 6 bases, J shed 4 bases, and the junction held 12 bases outside the gene matches.

Only a few counts were recorded for this clonotype. V usage is TRBV6-2 or TRBV6-3 and J usage is TRBJ2-1, with TRBD2 matching 13 bases. The V segment lost 5 bases and the J segment 6 bases; nucleotides outside the gene matches: 7. The CDR3 runs 16 residues. Germline V lookup: CDR1 MNHEY, CDR2 SVGEGT. CDR3 sequence: CASSPPGLAGSNEQFF. CDR3 DNA: TGTGCCAGCAGTCCACCGGGACTAGCGGGGTCCAATGAGCAGTTCTTC.

The table lists this clonotype with a few counts. V is TRBV5-1 and J is TRBJ2-1; tentatively, D is TRBD1 or TRBD2 (7 bases each). Germline values: CDR1 SGHRS, CDR2 YFSETQ. This CDR3 has 15 amino acids. The ends were cut back, 4 bases at V and 5 bases at J, with 16 bases in the middle. The CDR3 spells CASSPGRGRNNEQFF. The CDR3 nucleotides are TGCGCCAGCAGCCCGGGGAGGGGGCGAAACAATGAGCAGTTCTTC.

This clonotype was observed a handful of times. This chain uses TRBV9 with TRBJ2-5; D possibly corresponds to TRBD1 (6 bases). Germline V gene sequence: CDR1 SGDLS, CDR2 YYNGEE. V shed 3 bases and J shed 2 bases, with 14 bases lying between them. The CDR3 runs to 15 residues. The CDR3 loop is CASSAGNRAQETQYF. CDR3 sequence (DNA): TGTGCCAGCAGCGCGGGGAACAGGGCTCAAGAGACCCAGTACTTC. Variable domain in full (rest from reference TRBV9 and TRBJ2-5): DSGVTQTPKHLITATGQRVTLRCSPRSGDLSVYWYQQSLDQGLQFLIQYYNGEERAKGNILERFSAQQFPDLHSELNLSSLELGDSALYFCASSAGNRAQETQYFGPGTRLLVL.

This clonotype was picked up a small number of times. This chain links TRBV7-9 with TRBJ2-1, with D unresolved. Germline V gene data show CDR1 as SEHNR and CDR2 as FQNEAQ (reference sequence). This CDR3 spans 15 amino acids. Between the trimmed V and J ends, which lost 1 base and 3 bases, there was a span of 10 bases. DNA of the CDR3: TGTGCCAGCAGCTTAGGCCCCCAGAACTACAATGAGCAGTTCTTC. Translating gives CASSLGPQNYNEQFF.